The rows below give T cell receptor beta chains drawn from one sample of a study of blood T cell repertoires in COVID-19. The assay was immunoSEQ multiplex PCR, and TCRdb's table has in-frame clones only and misses some. The sample has over 200,000 clones; 87% are singletons. Sequenced input: PBMCs or T cells enriched from blood (not recorded which). The receptors derive from a man in his thirties or forties who had recovered from COVID-19. Each CDR3 is given with its conserved first and last residue. The D gene is left open where the match is weak. A clone size is listed for some rows: how often the clone was seen (once, few, many), or a class if it is expanded.

D gene	V gene	J gene	clone size	CDR3 protein	CDR3 DNA
TRBD1	TRBV28	TRBJ1-4	once	CASGTGGLNEKLFF	TGTGCCAGCGGGACAGGGGGCCTTAATGAAAAACTGTTTTTT
TRBD1	TRBV7-9	TRBJ1-1	.	CASSLRGQGVYSEAFF	TGTGCCAGCAGCTTAAGGGGCCAGGGGGTCTACTCTGAAGCTTTCTTT
.	TRBV27	TRBJ1-6	.	CASSLYTANSPLHF	TGTGCCAGCAGTTTATACACCGCTAATTCACCCCTCCACTTT
.	TRBV11-2	TRBJ1-2	.	CASDPTAGSYGYTF	TGTGCCAGCGACCCCACGGCAGGGTCCTATGGCTACACCTTC
.	TRBV9	TRBJ1-6	few	CASSVGRGNLYNSPLHF	TGTGCCAGCAGCGTAGGAAGGGGCAACCTCTATAATTCACCCCTCCACTTT
.	TRBV9	TRBJ1-5	.	CASSVGFGDSNQPQHF	TGTGCCAGCAGCGTAGGGTTCGGAGATAGCAATCAGCCCCAGCATTTT
.	TRBV28	TRBJ1-1	.	CASKPGTSTDGTEAFF	TGTGCCAGCAAACCCGGGACATCAACGGACGGCACTGAAGCTTTCTTT
.	TRBV28	TRBJ2-5	once	CASSFVSSPFQETQYF	TGTGCCAGCAGTTTCGTCTCTAGCCCGTTTCAAGAGACCCAGTACTTC
TRBD2	TRBV7-8	TRBJ2-1	.	CATNPGTSGGNEQFF	TGTGCCACTAATCCCGGGACTAGCGGGGGGAATGAGCAGTTCTTC
TRBD1	TRBV27	TRBJ1-2	.	CASSQTGDYGYTF	TGTGCCAGCAGCCAGACAGGGGACTATGGCTACACCTTC
TRBD1	TRBV6-5	TRBJ2-7	.	CATQTGVYEQYF	TGTGCCACCCAGACAGGGGTGTACGAGCAGTACTTC
TRBD2	TRBV7-9	TRBJ2-2	.	CASSLVLLAGVEELFF	TGTGCCAGCAGCTTAGTATTGCTAGCGGGGGTCGAGGAGCTGTTTTTT
TRBD2	TRBV6-5	TRBJ2-7	.	CASSSSGKYEQYF	TGTGCCAGCAGTTCAAGCGGGAAATACGAGCAGTACTTC
TRBD2	TRBV3-1/TRBV3-2	TRBJ2-7	.	CASSQEGTRRFGQYF	TGTGCCAGCAGCCAAGAAGGGACTAGAAGGTTTGGGCAGTACTTC
.	TRBV15	TRBJ1-5	few	CATSSGLSNQPQHF	TGTGCCACCAGCAGCGGACTTAGCAATCAGCCCCAGCATTTT
TRBD1	TRBV12-3/TRBV12-4	TRBJ2-1	.	CASRRTGGNEQFF	TGTGCCAGCAGGAGGACAGGGGGCAATGAGCAGTTCTTC
.	TRBV10-2	TRBJ2-3	.	CASRGGGDTQYF	TGCGCCAGCAGAGGGGGTGGAGATACGCAGTATTTT
.	TRBV6-6	TRBJ2-2	.	CASSSPTERPGELFF	TGTGCCAGCAGTTCACCGACCGAGCGCCCCGGGGAGCTGTTTTTT
.	TRBV6-5	TRBJ1-1	.	CASSSGRGRTEAFF	TGTGCCAGCAGCTCCGGACGGGGGAGGACTGAAGCTTTCTTT
TRBD1	TRBV2	TRBJ2-2	.	CASKRQGAGELFF	TGTGCCAGCAAGAGGCAGGGGGCCGGGGAGCTGTTTTTT
.	TRBV3-1/TRBV3-2	TRBJ1-3	.	CASSPQGPGNTIYF	TGTGCCAGCAGCCCACAGGGCCCTGGAAACACCATATATTTT
.	TRBV9	TRBJ2-3	.	CASSEDWISTDTQYF	TGTGCCAGCAGCGAAGACTGGATAAGCACAGATACGCAGTATTTT
.	TRBV11-2	TRBJ2-3	.	CASSSGQPGDTQYF	TGTGCCAGCAGCTCCGGACAGCCCGGGGATACGCAGTATTTT
.	TRBV7-9	TRBJ1-6	once	CASSLDPGSALHF	TGTGCCAGCAGCTTGGATCCGGGTTCGGCCCTCCACTTT
TRBD1	TRBV25-1	TRBJ2-6	.	CASSQRGTGGAGANVLTF	TGTGCCAGCAGTCAACGCGGGACAGGGGGCGCAGGGGCCAACGTCCTGACTTTC
.	TRBV7-2	TRBJ1-4	.	CASSSIRWGRDNNEKLFF	TGTGCCAGCAGCTCCATTAGGTGGGGACGGGACAATAATGAAAAACTGTTTTTT
TRBD2	TRBV5-1	TRBJ2-7	.	CASSFGAGDYEQYF	TGCGCCAGCAGCTTCGGGGCGGGAGACTACGAGCAGTACTTC
TRBD2	TRBV24-1	TRBJ2-3	.	CATSDFLGTSGGKGVDTQYF	TGTGCCACCAGTGATTTCCTCGGGACTAGCGGGGGGAAGGGGGTAGATACGCAGTATTTT
TRBD1	TRBV19	TRBJ1-2	once	CASSINTGDGYTF	TGTGCCAGTAGTATAAATACAGGGGATGGCTACACCTTC
.	TRBV28	TRBJ1-2	.	CASSLDREYYGYTF	TGTGCCAGCAGTTTAGACCGGGAGTACTATGGCTACACCTTC
.	TRBV5-8	TRBJ1-4	.	CASSLDGRGKLFF	TGTGCCAGCAGCTTGGACGGGCGGGGAAAACTGTTTTTT
TRBD1	TRBV19	TRBJ2-1	.	CASRESGTGPWNEQFF	TGTGCCAGTAGAGAGTCCGGGACAGGGCCTTGGAATGAGCAGTTCTTC
TRBD2	TRBV5-6	TRBJ2-1	.	CASSKRVSAYRGDNEQFF	TGTGCCAGCAGTAAAAGGGTCAGCGCGTACCGGGGGGACAATGAGCAGTTCTTC
TRBD1	TRBV7-9	TRBJ1-3	.	CASSLARQGAYSGNTIYF	TGTGCCAGCAGCTTAGCCCGACAGGGTGCCTACTCTGGAAACACCATATATTTT
TRBD2	TRBV6-2/TRBV6-3	TRBJ2-3	.	CASSSRTSGGARDTQYF	TGTGCCAGCAGTTCCCGGACTAGCGGGGGGGCCAGAGATACGCAGTATTTT
TRBD2	TRBV6-5	TRBJ2-3	once	CASRTSGGAYTQYF	TGTGCCAGCAGAACAAGCGGGGGGGCGTATACGCAGTATTTT
TRBD1	TRBV2	TRBJ2-3	.	CASNDGTGGFKDTQYF	TGTGCCAGCAACGACGGGACAGGGGGTTTCAAAGATACGCAGTATTTT
TRBD1	TRBV2	TRBJ1-2	.	CASRAQGVGYGYTF	TGTGCCAGCAGAGCACAGGGGGTGGGCTATGGCTACACCTTC
.	TRBV5-1	TRBJ2-2	once	CASSSGVDSGTGELFF	TGCGCCAGCAGCTCAGGTGTGGATTCCGGCACCGGGGAGCTGTTTTTT
.	TRBV2	TRBJ1-1	.	CASSVGPGYTEAFF	TGTGCCAGCAGTGTTGGGCCAGGGTACACTGAAGCTTTCTTT
TRBD1	TRBV19	TRBJ2-1	.	CASKGQGALSEQFF	TGTGCCAGTAAGGGACAGGGGGCGTTAAGTGAGCAGTTCTTC